This T cell receptor beta chain was sequenced for a study of regulatory T cells in long-lasting Graves disease. The study's findings and limits: Patients with persistent Graves' had lower TCR diversity than newly diagnosed patients. Among persistent patients, a larger number of public clonotypes were shared (about 3,000) than among newly diagnosed patients (about 970). TRBV28, TRBJ1-2 and TRBJ2-5 were favored in persistent disease.

This clonotype has at least ten counts. The antigen remains undetermined. Losses at the gene ends were 4 bases for V and 0 bases for J; bases not matched to a gene: 8. This CDR3 has 17 amino acids. CDR1 is MDHEN, CDR2 SYDVKM, per germline. Both iRepertoire HTBI primers and Arm-PCR of CDR3 regions were used to build the TCR beta libraries. Each CDR3 protein gets one entry after TCRdb re-called the multiplex PCR reads with MiXCR. The table records about 470,000 distinct CDR3 sequences, around a fifth of them present only once. Stated time point: persistent/refractory GD, antithyroid drugs over 5 years with positive TRAb. Making the TCR library involved RNA that had been extracted from PBMCs.

V is TRBV28 and J is TRBJ1-1; 10 nucleotides match TRBD1. Sample: peripheral blood mononuclear cells (PBMCs), taken when the disease was refractory, from a patient treated with antithyroid drugs. The sequence derives from a female donor with Graves disease. In nucleotides, the CDR3 is TGTGCCAGCAGTTCACCAGGACAGGGGGGGATGAACACTGAAGCTTTCTTT. It specifies CASSSPGQGGMNTEAFF.